This entry lists 4 T cell receptor beta chains sequenced from one sample in a study of blood T cell repertoires in COVID-19. Produced via immunoSEQ multiplex PCR; TCRdb's table is partial and in-frame only. The repertoire consists of approximately 100,000 clones, with approximately 89% occurring once and the leading ten covering more than 15%. Material for sequencing was peripheral blood. Receptor source: an elderly woman in a cohort sampled during active COVID-19.

This clone showed up just a few times. The rearrangement uses TRBV19 and TRBJ1-2, with D perhaps matching TRBD1 (5 bases). The CDR3 is made up of 13 amino acids. Per the germline V gene, CDR1 is LNHDA and CDR2 is SQIVND (reference sequence). V lost 7 bases to trimming and J lost 8 bases, with 17 bases between them. DNA of the CDR3: TGTGCCAGTATGGGGGGTTTCGCGGACGGCTACACCTTC. It is translated as CASMGGFADGYTF.

This clone was found a few times. The chain combines TRBV5-6 with TRBJ2-1; possible D gene TRBD2, 6 bases. The CDR3 is 14 residues long. V lost 0 bases to trimming and J lost 5 bases, with 9 bases between them. Germline V gene sequence: CDR1 SGHDT, CDR2 YYEEEE. The CDR3 loop reads CASSLEGGNNEQFF. The CDR3 DNA follows: TGTGCCAGCAGCTTGGAGGGAGGCAACAATGAGCAGTTCTTC.

This rearrangement joins TRBV5-1 to TRBJ2-1; 9 bases match TRBD2. Germline trimming cut 2 bases from V and 0 bases from J; bases unmatched to any gene: 3. CDR3 length equals 16 residues. The germline V gene has CDR1 SGHRS and CDR2 YFSETQ. The CDR3 loop is CASSLRLADSYNEQFF. CDR3 bases: TGCGCCAGCAGCTTAAGACTAGCGGACTCCTACAATGAGCAGTTCTTC.

V gene TRBV7-9 combines with J gene TRBJ1-1; 8 positions match TRBD1. The CDR3 has 15 residues. J was trimmed by 5 bases and V by 0 bases; bases with no gene match: 5. The germline V gene has CDR1 SEHNR and CDR2 FQNEAQ (reference sequence). CDR3 nucleotides: TGTGCCAGCAGCTTAGCGCTTAACAGGGGGACTGAAGCTTTCTTT. Translation: CASSLALNRGTEAFF. Filled out from reference TRBV7-9 and TRBJ1-1, the complete variable domain reads DTGVSQNPRHKITKRGQNVTFRCDPISEHNRLYWYRQTLGQGPEFLTYFQNEAQLEKSRLLSDRFSAERPKGSFSTLEIQRTEQGDSAMYLCASSLALNRGTEAFFGQGTRLTVV.